This passage covers 26 T cell receptor beta chains from one sample sequenced in a study of blood T cell repertoires in COVID-19. Measured with immunoSEQ multiplex PCR; TCRdb has only the in-frame clones, and not every one. The repertoire includes tens of thousands of clones, 84% of them detected once, and 8.8% sits in the top ten. Source material: peripheral blood. The source is a man aged 55 to 70 with acute or convalescent COVID-19.

This sequence joins TRBV30 and TRBJ1-2; TRBD1 matches at 8 bases. With 1 base clipped from V and 4 bases from J, the junction kept 2 bases outside the gene matches. Germline CDR1 GTSNPN, CDR2 SVGIG (reference sequence). The CDR3 covers 13 residues. The CDR3 spells CAWSAGTGYGYTF. In DNA form, the CDR3 reads TGTGCCTGGAGTGCGGGGACAGGCTATGGCTACACCTTC.

The V gene is TRBV30, the J gene TRBJ2-7; D might be TRBD1 (6 bases). The germline V gene encodes CDR1 GTSNPN and CDR2 SVGIG (reference sequence). Trimming shortened V by 3 bases and J by 7 bases, and 19 bases separated the two germline ends. This CDR3 comprises 14 residues. DNA of the CDR3: TGTGCCTGGAGCTTGCTCCCGGGACAATGGGAGCAGTACTTC. This sequence encodes CAWSLLPGQWEQYF.

The chain uses TRBV5-6 and TRBJ1-1; TRBD1 might be the D (6 bases). Trimming left V 4 bases short and J 8 bases short, with 12 bases between. The CDR3 length is 12 residues. Germline V gives CDR1 SGHDT, CDR2 YYEEEE. Written as DNA, the CDR3 is TGTGCCAGCAGCCCGGGGACACCAGAAGCTTTCTTT. It translates to CASSPGTPEAFF.

The rearrangement joins TRBV19 to TRBJ1-1; TRBD1 aligns across 7 bases. The CDR3 extends over 14 amino acids. Germline V gene data show CDR1 as LNHDA and CDR2 as SQIVND (reference sequence). The V gene end was trimmed by 8 bases and the J gene end by 0 bases; junction bases not matched to a gene: 6. CDR3 DNA sequence: TGTGCCAGTGGGGGACAGCGATTGAACACTGAAGCTTTCTTT. This encodes CASGGQRLNTEAFF.

V is TRBV18 and J is TRBJ1-3; D is possibly TRBD1 (5 bases). V lost 3 bases, J lost 4 bases, and 16 bases lay in between. There are 16 residues in the CDR3. Looked up from germline, CDR1 is KGHSH and CDR2 is LQKENI. CDR3: CASSPSTGGRGNTIYF. CDR3 nucleotide sequence: TGTGCCAGCTCACCTTCTACGGGGGGAAGAGGAAACACCATATATTTT.

This chain links TRBV9 with TRBJ1-1; D is possibly TRBD1 (6 bases). Germline V gene lookup returns CDR1 SGDLS and CDR2 YYNGEE. The CDR3 totals 13 residues. The V gene lost 3 bases and the J gene lost 6 bases, with 12 bases spanning the gap. The CDR3, as DNA: TGTGCCAGCAGCGGCCGAGGGGGGGCTGAAGCTTTCTTT. This codes for CASSGRGGAEAFF. Using reference TRBV9 and TRBJ1-1 for the parts outside the CDR3, the full variable domain is DSGVTQTPKHLITATGQRVTLRCSPRSGDLSVYWYQQSLDQGLQFLIQYYNGEERAKGNILERFSAQQFPDLHSELNLSSLELGDSALYFCASSGRGGAEAFFGQGTRLTVV.

V gene TRBV5-1 combines with J gene TRBJ2-7, with 7 bases matching TRBD2. Germline CDR1 SGHRS, CDR2 YFSETQ. V shed 5 bases and J 0 bases; nucleotides not matched to a gene: 2. The length of the CDR3 is 13 residues. The CDR3 here is CASSPSGSYEQYF. The CDR3 bases are TGCGCCAGCAGTCCTAGCGGCTCCTACGAGCAGTACTTC.

The CDR3 nucleotides are TGTGCCATCAGCACCGGGACAGGGGACACTGAAGCTTTCTTT. This sequence encodes CAISTGTGDTEAFF. The chain couples TRBV10-3 to TRBJ1-1, with 10 bases lining up with TRBD1. This CDR3 comprises 14 residues. V lost 6 bases and J lost 3; bases outside the gene matches: 4. Germline loops: CDR1 ENHRY, CDR2 SYGVKD.

The chain combines TRBV7-2 with TRBJ1-5; D might be TRBD1 (6 bases). The ends were cut back, 0 bases at V and 5 bases at J, with 17 bases in the middle. The CDR3 totals 17 residues. Germline V gives CDR1 SGHTA, CDR2 FQGNSA. The CDR3 region is CASSLALQGPLHQPQHF. CDR3 DNA: TGTGCCAGCAGCTTAGCGCTACAGGGCCCTCTGCATCAGCCCCAGCATTTT.

The CDR3 nucleotides read TGTGCCAGCAGTTTCAGGGTATCCACTGAAGCTTTCTTT. Its protein is CASSFRVSTEAFF. The chain joins TRBV6-5 to TRBJ1-1, with a tentative D call TRBD1 (5 bases). Per germline, CDR1 MNHEY and CDR2 SVGAGI. CDR3 length equals 13 residues. V shed 4 bases and J shed 4 bases, with 10 bases lying between them.

V and J are TRBV4-1 and TRBJ2-7, with D maybe TRBD1 (6 bases). The CDR3 length is 14 residues. Germline assignment: CDR1 MGHRA and CDR2 YSYEKL. V shed 2 bases and J shed 2 bases, with 10 bases lying between them. DNA for the CDR3: TGCGCCAGCAGCCAATCACAGGGCACCTACGAGCAGTACTTC. The encoded protein is CASSQSQGTYEQYF.

The V and J genes are TRBV27 and TRBJ2-3; 13 nucleotides align to TRBD2. The length of the CDR3 is 16 residues. Germline CDR1 MNHEY, CDR2 SMNVEV (reference sequence). V was pared by 5 bases and J by 5 bases, with 7 bases of the junction left unmatched. The CDR3 spells CASSRGTSGVVDTQYF. The CDR3 DNA reads as TGTGCCAGCAGTCGCGGGACTAGCGGGGTTGTAGATACGCAGTATTTT.

The table lists this clone with a few counts. CDR3 loop: CASSSDYSTDTQYF. The CDR3 DNA follows: TGTGCCAGCAGCTCAGATTACAGCACAGATACGCAGTATTTT. The chain recombines TRBV5-4 with TRBJ2-3; D call uncertain. The CDR3 spans 14 residues. Trimming took 3 bases from V and 0 from J, leaving 8 bases between them. The germline CDR1 and CDR2 sequences are SGHNT and YYREEE (reference sequence).

This rearrangement joins TRBV7-3 to TRBJ1-6, with 7 bases aligning to TRBD1. With 1 base clipped from V and 9 bases from J, the junction kept 9 bases outside the gene matches. The germline V gene encodes CDR1 SGHTA and CDR2 FQGTGA. The CDR3 has 16 amino acids. The CDR3 bases are TGTGCCAGCAGCTTAATCGGCAAGGGGGCTCCTTCACCCCTCCACTTT. Protein: CASSLIGKGAPSPLHF.

This chain uses TRBV3-1 (or the pseudogene TRBV3-2) with TRBJ1-2; TRBD1 matches at 9 bases. Trimming removed 3 bases from V and 8 bases from J; junction bases left unmatched: 7. Germline V gene lookup returns CDR1 LGHDT and CDR2 YNNKEL (reference sequence). This CDR3 is 14 amino acids long. The CDR3 sequence: CASSQGQGRGGYTF. The CDR3, as DNA: TGTGCCAGCAGCCAGGGACAGGGTCGAGGGGGCTACACCTTC.

The chain links TRBV24-1 to TRBJ2-1; 7 bases line up with TRBD2. In germline, CDR1 is KGHDR, CDR2 SFDVKD. V lost 1 base and J lost 0; bases outside the gene matches: 2. CDR3 length: 16 amino acids. CDR3 sequence (DNA): TGTGCCACCAGTGATTTAGCGGGGTACTCCTACAATGAGCAGTTCTTC. It encodes CATSDLAGYSYNEQFF.

The chain has TRBV6-6 and TRBJ1-1; D not certain. CDR1 is MNHNY and CDR2 is SVGAGI in the germline V gene (reference sequence). V was clipped by 2 bases and J by 0 bases, with 7 bases between them. This CDR3 contains 14 residues. The DNA of the CDR3 is TGTGCCAGCAGTTACCTGGCCGTGAACACTGAAGCTTTCTTT. Translated: CASSYLAVNTEAFF.

This chain connects TRBV12-3 or TRBV12-4 to TRBJ1-2; D might be TRBD1 (6 bases). Trimming left V 10 bases short and J 5 bases short, with 11 bases between. The CDR3 length is 11 residues. CDR3 bases: TGTGCCATCCAGGGGTGGTATGGCTACACCTTC. Translating gives CAIQGWYGYTF.

This clone was picked up a small number of times. V gene TRBV27 combines with J gene TRBJ2-7, with no clear D. CDR1 is MNHEY, CDR2 SMNVEV, per germline (reference sequence). There are 13 residues in the CDR3. V lost 3 bases and J lost 2, with 8 bases in between. CDR3 nucleotide sequence: TGTGCCAGCAGTTTGAGGCGGCCCTACGAGCAGTACTTC. Protein sequence: CASSLRRPYEQYF.

This chain links TRBV6-5 with TRBJ1-1; a possible D gene is TRBD1 (6 bases). V lost 8 bases and J lost 1, with 8 bases in between. The V gene's germline CDR1 is MNHEY and CDR2 SVGAGI. This CDR3 contains 12 residues. CDR3 nucleotide sequence: TGTGCCAGCGGACAGAGGAACACTGAAGCTTTCTTT. This encodes CASGQRNTEAFF.

The V and J genes are TRBV25-1 and TRBJ1-6; 7 bases map to TRBD1. CDR1 and CDR2 from the germline V gene are MGHDK and SYGVNS. The junction had 0 bases not matched to a gene; V was cut back by 5 bases and J by 2 bases. The CDR3 length is 14 residues. The CDR3 here is CASSTGAYNSPLHF. In DNA, the CDR3 is TGTGCCAGCAGTACAGGGGCCTATAATTCACCCCTCCACTTT.

V and J are TRBV5-1 and TRBJ2-1; no clear D gene. Germline V CDR1 and CDR2: SGHRS, YFSETQ. Trimming left V 0 bases short and J 10 bases short, with 5 bases between. This CDR3 region has 11 residues. This CDR3 is CASSLVREQFF. The CDR3 bases are TGCGCCAGCAGCTTGGTCAGGGAGCAGTTCTTC.

The chain is built from TRBV30 and TRBJ1-2; 7 nucleotides match TRBD1. The CDR3 covers 14 residues. The J segment lost 7 bases and the V segment lost 2 bases, leaving 10 bases of the junction unmatched. Per the germline V gene, CDR1 is GTSNPN and CDR2 is SVGIG (reference sequence). CDR3 residues: CAWSPRQGSGGYTF. Here the CDR3 DNA reads TGTGCCTGGAGTCCTAGACAGGGATCGGGTGGCTACACCTTC.

The chain links TRBV4-1 to TRBJ2-7, with D possibly being TRBD2 (7 bases). This CDR3 has 16 residues. The V and J ends lost 0 bases and 3 bases respectively, with 15 bases between them. From germline, CDR1 is MGHRA and CDR2 YSYEKL. The CDR3 reads CASSQDGAGAYYEQYF. The CDR3 nucleotides are TGCGCCAGCAGCCAAGATGGGGCGGGGGCATACTACGAGCAGTACTTC.

This sequence joins TRBV9 and TRBJ2-7; D may be TRBD1 (5 bases). The CDR3 sequence is 14 residues long. Deletions cut 0 bases from V and 6 bases from J, with 13 bases between. The germline gives CDR1 SGDLS, CDR2 YYNGEE. The CDR3 DNA is TGTGCCAGCAGCGTAGGTGTCAGGGTTCCCGAGCAGTACTTC. Its protein is CASSVGVRVPEQYF.

The J gene is TRBJ1-2, the V gene TRBV7-2, with a weak D call TRBD1 (5 bases). Trimming took off 2 bases at V and 2 bases at J, with 12 bases between the two ends. The CDR3 is 15 amino acids. Germline CDR1 SGHTA, CDR2 FQGNSA. CDR3 nucleotides: TGTGCCAGCAGCTTATCTTGGGGGGGAAACTATGGCTACACCTTC. It translates to CASSLSWGGNYGYTF.